This T cell receptor beta chain stems from a study of T cells in Graves' hyperthyroidism and ophthalmopathy. Lactation, pregnancy, other autoimmune disease or uncontrolled infection excluded patients. Findings of the study overall: Stable hyperthyroidism was separated from ophthalmopathy by a model based on 13 V-J features.

TCR beta CDR3 regions were amplified from RNA. When the TCR CDR3 underwent first-round RT-PCR, the HTBI primer set was used. Via MiXCR, TCRdb re-called the multiplex PCR reads, giving one row per CDR3 protein. This repertoire shows about 210,000 distinct CDR3 sequences, roughly 17% found once; its top ten account for approximately 50%. CDR3 length equals 16 residues. Trimming removed 4 bases from V and 5 bases from J; junction bases left unmatched: 9. Germline CDR1 and CDR2: SGDLS and YYNGEE. In regard to this clonotype: Its antigen is not identified.

This TCR was recovered from a man between 50 and 59 years old with Graves' hyperthyroidism. The material sequenced was blood. The genes are TRBV9 and TRBJ1-5; 10 bases are a match to TRBD1. Written as DNA, the CDR3 is TGTGCCAGCAGCCCCACCCCGGGGACAGGGGATCAGCCCCAGCATTTT. Amino acid sequence: CASSPTPGTGDQPQHF.